This entry lists 20 T cell receptor beta chains sequenced from one sample in a study of response to subunit inactivated influenza vaccine. One entry per CDR3 protein results from TCRdb running MiXCR on the RT-PCR reads. The sample has 450,000 to 500,000 distinct CDR3 sequences, approximately 10% seen once. Source: PBMCs from blood, taken 45 days after vaccination. The receptors stem from a man over 45 who received an inactivated influenza vaccine.

Many counts were recorded for this clonotype. The rearrangement joins TRBV10-3 to TRBJ2-1; 9 bases match TRBD1. Germline CDR1 and CDR2: ENHRY and SYGVKD. The CDR3 has 19 amino acids. V lost 0 bases and J lost 5; bases outside the gene matches: 14. This CDR3 reads CAISESIILAGQGHNEQFF. CDR3 nucleotide sequence: TGTGCCATCAGTGAGTCGATAATTCTTGCGGGACAGGGCCACAATGAGCAGTTCTTC.

The gene calls are TRBV7-2 and TRBJ1-6; possibly TRBD1 for D (6 bases). The CDR3 is made up of 14 amino acids. The ends were cut back, 1 base at V and 10 bases at J, with 11 bases in the middle. The germline V gene encodes CDR1 SGHTA and CDR2 FQGNSA. For the CDR3, the DNA is TGTGCCAGCAGCTTAGGACAGGCAGGCTCACCCCTCCACTTT. Encoded protein: CASSLGQAGSPLHF.

This clonotype came up many times. J is TRBJ2-7 and V is TRBV7-2; 8 nucleotides agree with TRBD1. The germline V gene has CDR1 SGHTA and CDR2 FQGNSA. The CDR3 runs 15 residues. Trimming took 1 base from V and 4 from J; bases not matched to a gene: 6. DNA of the CDR3: TGTGCCAGCAGCTTAGTACCAGGGGGCAGATACGAGCAGTACTTC. Protein: CASSLVPGGRYEQYF.

This clonotype has just a few counts. V gene TRBV3-1 combines with J gene TRBJ1-1, with D possibly TRBD1 on 6 matching bases. The germline CDR1 and CDR2 sequences are LGHDT and YNNKEL (reference sequence). The CDR3 sequence is 14 residues long. Between the trimmed V and J ends, which lost 5 bases and 1 base, there was a span of 11 bases. CDR3 region: CASSKGGQNTEAFF. The CDR3 DNA is TGTGCCAGCAGCAAGGGGGGGCAGAACACTGAAGCTTTCTTT.

This clonotype came up many times. The germline gene is not matched at one end of the junction; a read error may be the cause. The chain employs TRBV5-1 and TRBJ2-5; D is unresolved. Germline CDR1 and CDR2: SGHRS and YFSETQ. The CDR3 has 13 amino acids. CDR3 in amino acids: CASSLAPQETQYF. The CDR3 nucleotides read TGTGCCAGCAGCTTAGCCCCTCAAGAGACCCAGTACTTC.

The genes are TRBV6-1 and TRBJ2-1, with TRBD2 as a possible D gene (6 bases). Germline V gene data show CDR1 as MNHNS and CDR2 as SASEGT. V shed 8 bases and J shed 2 bases, with 13 bases lying between them. The CDR3 totals 14 residues. The CDR3 region has the DNA TGTGCCAGCTTCCCGGACTATACCTACAATGAGCAGTTCTTC. Amino acids: CASFPDYTYNEQFF.

Only a few counts were recorded for this clonotype. The chain couples TRBV20-1 to TRBJ2-3, with a possible D match to TRBD1 (5 bases). The CDR3 extends over 14 amino acids. The V and J ends lost 5 bases and 2 bases respectively, with 14 bases between them. The V gene's germline CDR1 is DFQATT and CDR2 SNEGSKA (reference sequence). In nucleotides, the CDR3 is TGCAGTGCTGGAATGACAGTACACACAGATACGCAGTATTTT. It specifies CSAGMTVHTDTQYF.

In its sample, this clonotype was seen many times. This rearrangement joins TRBV20-1 to TRBJ1-6; 8 bases match TRBD1. CDR3 length: 15 amino acids. Trimming cost V 3 bases and J 10 bases; bases outside gene matches: 11. From germline, CDR1 is DFQATT and CDR2 SNEGSKA (reference sequence). The CDR3 loop is CSARRGQGWESPLHF. CDR3 sequence (DNA): TGCAGTGCTAGGCGCGGACAGGGATGGGAATCACCCCTCCACTTT.

In this sample, this clonotype turned up a few times. CDR3 bases: TGTGCCATCAACGATAACTCCTACAATGAGCAGTTCTTC. The encoded protein is CAINDNSYNEQFF. This rearrangement joins TRBV10-3 to TRBJ2-1; D not resolved. CDR3 length equals 13 residues. Germline CDR1 and CDR2: ENHRY and SYGVKD. Trimming removed 7 bases from V and 0 bases from J, with 7 bases in between.

The chain has TRBV7-2 and TRBJ2-3, with TRBD2 identical over 10 bases. Germline V CDR1 and CDR2: SGHTA, FQGNSA. The V and J ends lost 3 bases and 3 bases, in that order; junction bases with no gene match: 3. The CDR3 has 15 amino acids. The CDR3 sequence is CASSFSGGITDTQYF. DNA of the CDR3: TGTGCCAGCAGCTTTAGCGGGGGGATAACAGATACGCAGTATTTT.

The rearrangement uses TRBV20-1 and TRBJ2-7; 10 positions agree with TRBD2. The CDR3 is made up of 15 amino acids. V was pared by 1 base and J by 3 bases, with 6 bases of the junction left unmatched. Germline lookup yields CDR1 DFQATT and CDR2 SNEGSKA (reference sequence). The CDR3 sequence: CSARGVAGGYYEQYF. DNA of the CDR3: TGCAGTGCTAGAGGGGTAGCGGGGGGATACTACGAGCAGTACTTC.

This clonotype was observed a handful of times. The chain recombines TRBV7-9 with TRBJ2-7, with a possible D match to TRBD2 (6 bases). Per germline, CDR1 SEHNR and CDR2 FQNEAQ (reference sequence). V gave up 5 bases and J gave up 2 bases, with 10 bases separating them. The CDR3 runs 13 residues. CDR3 nucleotide sequence: TGTGCCAGCAGCGCGGGGTGGGCCTACGAGCAGTACTTC. This sequence encodes CASSAGWAYEQYF. The full variable domain, rest sourced from reference TRBV7-9 and TRBJ2-7, is DTGVSQNPRHKITKRGQNVTFRCDPISEHNRLYWYRQTLGQGPEFLTYFQNEAQLEKSRLLSDRFSAERPKGSFSTLEIQRTEQGDSAMYLCASSAGWAYEQYFGPGTRLTVT.

The chain combines TRBV24-1 with TRBJ2-6; TRBD1 is a possible D gene (5 bases). V was clipped by 6 bases and J by 4 bases, with 18 bases between them. Looked up from germline, CDR1 is KGHDR and CDR2 is SFDVKD. The CDR3 length is 17 residues. CDR3 sequence (DNA): TGTGCCACCAGTCAGACAGAGCCAGCTAGAGGGGCCAACGTCCTGACTTTC. This translates into CATSQTEPARGANVLTF.

The CDR3 protein is CATSDPVKTTDTQYF. CDR3 DNA: TGTGCCACCAGTGACCCCGTTAAAACCACAGATACGCAGTATTTT. The gene calls are TRBV24-1 and TRBJ2-3; no clear D. V shed 4 bases and J shed 2 bases, with 12 bases lying between them. This CDR3 comprises 15 residues. Germline CDR1 and CDR2: KGHDR and SFDVKD.

This clonotype was detected only a few times. The V and J genes are TRBV7-2 and TRBJ2-5; 9 positions agree with TRBD2. V was clipped by 5 bases and J by 4 bases; unmatched bases: 8. The CDR3 is made up of 15 amino acids. Germline lookup yields CDR1 SGHTA and CDR2 FQGNSA. CDR3 nucleotide sequence: TGTGCCAGCAGCCCCCGTATTAGCGGGAGAGAGACCCAGTACTTC. Residues: CASSPRISGRETQYF.

The V call is TRBV20-1, the J call TRBJ2-5; 7 bases fit TRBD1. V lost 6 bases, J lost 2 bases, and 9 bases stayed unmatched. CDR3 size: 14 residues. The germline CDR1 and CDR2 sequences are DFQATT and SNEGSKA (reference sequence). This CDR3 reads CSAPGQKFQETQYF. CDR3 bases: TGCAGTGCCCCGGGACAGAAATTTCAAGAGACCCAGTACTTC.

This clonotype was seen ten or more times. This CDR3 is CASSYSNVASPYAQYF. CDR3 coding DNA: TGTGCCAGCAGTTACTCGAACGTTGCTTCCCCATACGCCCAGTATTTT. This chain joins TRBV6-5 and TRBJ2-3; the D is unclear. The V gene's germline CDR1 is MNHEY and CDR2 SVGAGI. CDR3 length: 16 amino acids. Trimming shortened V by 0 bases and J by 12 bases, and 22 bases separated the two germline ends.

This clonotype was seen ten or more times. V and J are TRBV7-2 and TRBJ2-3; 10 positions agree with TRBD2. The CDR3 totals 17 residues. The V segment lost 0 bases and the J segment 4 bases; nucleotides outside the gene matches: 7. Germline-derived CDR1 and CDR2 are SGHTA and FQGNSA. The CDR3 sequence is CASSLAASGSGADTQYF. In nucleotides, the CDR3 is TGTGCCAGCAGCTTAGCGGCTAGCGGGAGTGGAGCAGATACGCAGTATTTT.

The chain employs TRBV20-1 and TRBJ2-1; TRBD2 aligns across 12 bases. The CDR3 loop spans 14 amino acids. Germline V lookup: CDR1 DFQATT, CDR2 SNEGSKA (reference sequence). Trimming removed 5 bases from V and 7 bases from J; junction bases left unmatched: 6. CDR3 loop: CSALTSGRINEQFF. The DNA for the CDR3 is TGCAGTGCTCTTACTAGCGGGAGGATAAATGAGCAGTTCTTC.

This chain uses TRBV27 with TRBJ2-2; 9 bases fit TRBD1. With 5 bases clipped from V and 4 bases from J, the junction kept 5 bases outside the gene matches. The germline gives CDR1 MNHEY, CDR2 SMNVEV (reference sequence). The CDR3 totals 15 residues. DNA of the CDR3: TGTGCCAGCAGTAAACAGGGGGCTCGCACCGGGGAGCTGTTTTTT. This encodes CASSKQGARTGELFF.